Included here is one T cell receptor beta chain sequence, with context. Its antigen is unknown. This entry is derived from a study of beta chain features in type 1 diabetes. Study-wide background: Healthy donors, compared against patients, showed similar age, gender and cell yields. Analysis included around 110,000,000 sorted cells drawn from all samples. Study findings and constraints: Patients with Type 1 diabetes showed moderately but significantly shorter TCRB CDR3s in all four CD4+ subsets. Sequencing of cDNA might inflate the share of cells that strongly express TCR.

The authors reverse transcribed all of the isolated RNA, so sequencing captured expressed TCRB transcripts. Assay used: immunoSEQ multiplex PCR; TCRdb lists only in-frame clones, some missing. The sample yields over 90,000 clones, under 30% seen once. Germline CDR1 reads LNHDA; CDR2 reads SQIVND (reference sequence). The germline V and J ends were trimmed by 3 bases and 5 bases, with 14 bases remaining between them. This CDR3 comprises 14 residues. The specimen was central memory CD4+ T cells from blood. J is TRBJ2-7 and V is TRBV19, with D possibly matching TRBD1 (6 bases). The clonotype was recovered from a young woman with type 1 diabetes. The CDR3 coding sequence is TGTGCCAGTAGTATGGGGCAGGGGAAGGACGAGCAGTACTTC. The encoded protein is CASSMGQGKDEQYF.